This T cell receptor (beta chain) was observed in a study of cytomegalovirus exposure and HLA in healthy donors. Nobody recorded the CMV serostatus of this donor. Note on this clone: Its antigen remains unidentified.

The PCR was carried out with 60 Vbeta primers and 13 Jbeta primers. Clones were read by immunoSEQ multiplex PCR, and TCRdb kept only the in-frame ones, dropping some. This table has tens of thousands of clones, around 50% appearing once. This CDR3 has 15 residues. The germline V gene has CDR1 LNHNV and CDR2 YYDKDF (reference sequence). V gave up 1 base and J gave up 4 bases; unmatched junction bases: 5. Whole-study findings and limits: The classifier reportedly diagnosed cytomegalovirus status with high specificity and sensitivity.

The receptor's source is a human donor in good health. The genes are TRBV15 and TRBJ2-7; 9 nucleotides match TRBD2. Sequenced sample: PBMCs. The CDR3, as DNA: TGTGCCACCAGCAGAGGCGGGGGGGACGATTACGAGCAGTACTTC. The encoded protein is CATSRGGGDDYEQYF.